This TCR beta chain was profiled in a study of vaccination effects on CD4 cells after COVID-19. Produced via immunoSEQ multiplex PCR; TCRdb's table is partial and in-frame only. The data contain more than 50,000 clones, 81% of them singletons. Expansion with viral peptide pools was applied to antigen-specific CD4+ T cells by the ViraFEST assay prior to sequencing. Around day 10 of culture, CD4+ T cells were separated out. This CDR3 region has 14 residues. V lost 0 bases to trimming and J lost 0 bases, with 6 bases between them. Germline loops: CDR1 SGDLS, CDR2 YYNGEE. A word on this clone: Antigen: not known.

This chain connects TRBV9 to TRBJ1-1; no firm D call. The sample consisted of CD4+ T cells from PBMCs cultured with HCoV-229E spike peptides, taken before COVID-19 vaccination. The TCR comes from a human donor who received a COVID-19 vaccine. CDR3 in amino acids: CASSVGQMNTEAFF. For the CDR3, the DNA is TGTGCCAGCAGCGTAGGTCAGATGAACACTGAAGCTTTCTTT. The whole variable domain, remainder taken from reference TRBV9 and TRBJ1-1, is DSGVTQTPKHLITATGQRVTLRCSPRSGDLSVYWYQQSLDQGLQFLIQYYNGEERAKGNILERFSAQQFPDLHSELNLSSLELGDSALYFCASSVGQMNTEAFFGQGTRLTVV.